One T cell receptor beta chain is described in this entry. Other DNA sequences from this sample encode an identical CDR3 as well. V lost 5 bases and J 3 bases, leaving 5 bases between the germline ends. The germline CDR1 and CDR2 sequences are MDHEN and SYDVKM. The CDR3 contains 12 residues. This specimen comes from a study of blood T cell repertoires in COVID-19. Study-wide context: Nucleic acid was either cDNA or gDNA, and it came from T cells, B-cell-depleted T cells, or PBMCs.

Per the original data handling: Amplifying reference gene primers gave estimates of nucleated cell counts. TCRdb's copy holds only in-frame clones and misses some; the assay was immunoSEQ multiplex PCR. V, J and clone size derive from that table, while D and trimming were established from the DNA sequence. The sample lists some 150,000 clones, 80% occurring once. The specimen sequenced was peripheral blood. This receptor was obtained from a man in his 60s with active or convalescent COVID-19. This chain links TRBV28 with TRBJ2-1; D is uncertain. Here the CDR3 DNA reads TGTGCCAGCAGTCCGGGCTACAATGAGCAGTTCTTC. Translation gives CASSPGYNEQFF. Using reference TRBV28 and TRBJ2-1 for the parts outside the CDR3, the full variable domain is DVKVTQSSRYLVKRTGEKVFLECVQDMDHENMFWYRQDPGLGLRLIYFSYDVKMKEKGDIPEGYSVSREKKERFSLILESASTNQTSMYLCASSPGYNEQFFGPGTRLTVL.